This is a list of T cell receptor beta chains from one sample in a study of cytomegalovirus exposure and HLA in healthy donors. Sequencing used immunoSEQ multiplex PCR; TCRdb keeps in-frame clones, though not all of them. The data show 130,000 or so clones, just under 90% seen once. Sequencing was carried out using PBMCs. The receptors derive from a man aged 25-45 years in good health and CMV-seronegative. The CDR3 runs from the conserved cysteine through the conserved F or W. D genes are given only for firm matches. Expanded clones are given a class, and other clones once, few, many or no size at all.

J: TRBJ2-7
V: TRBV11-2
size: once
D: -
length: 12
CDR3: CASARDSAEQYF
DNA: TGTGCCAGCGCGAGGGACTCCGCCGAGCAGTACTTC

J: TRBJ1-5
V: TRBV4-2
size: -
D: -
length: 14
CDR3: CASSQDLRNQPQHF
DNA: TGTGCCAGCAGCCAAGATCTACGAAATCAGCCCCAGCATTTT

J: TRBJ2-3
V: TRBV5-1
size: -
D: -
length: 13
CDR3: CASSFPGADTQYF
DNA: TGCGCCAGCAGCTTCCCGGGGGCAGATACGCAGTATTTT

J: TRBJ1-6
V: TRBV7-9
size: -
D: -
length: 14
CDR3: CATGSPSYNSPLHF
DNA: TGTGCCACCGGGAGTCCCTCCTATAATTCACCCCTCCACTTT

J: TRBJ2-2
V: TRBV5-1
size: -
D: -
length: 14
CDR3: CASSLDTNTGELFF
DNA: TGCGCCAGCAGCTTGGACACCAACACCGGGGAGCTGTTTTTT

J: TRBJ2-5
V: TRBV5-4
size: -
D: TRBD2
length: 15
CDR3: CASSPGLALWETQYF
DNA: TGTGCCAGCAGCCCCGGACTAGCGTTGTGGGAGACCCAGTACTTC

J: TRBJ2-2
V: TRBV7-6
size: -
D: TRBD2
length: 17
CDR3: CASSPGPGRGDTGELFF
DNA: TGTGCCAGCAGCCCCGGCCCAGGCCGGGGGGACACCGGGGAGCTGTTTTTT

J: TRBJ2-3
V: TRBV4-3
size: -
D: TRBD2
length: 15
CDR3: CASSQEARGGTKQYF
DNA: TGCGCCAGCAGCCAAGAAGCCCGCGGGGGGACCAAGCAGTATTTT

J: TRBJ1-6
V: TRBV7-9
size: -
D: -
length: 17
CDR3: CASSSFGRGYHNSPLHF
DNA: TGTGCCAGCAGCTCCTTTGGCAGGGGCTACCATAATTCACCCCTCCACTTT

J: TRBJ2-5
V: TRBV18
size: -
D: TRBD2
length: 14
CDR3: CASSASGGQETQYF
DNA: TGTGCCAGCTCGGCTAGCGGGGGCCAAGAGACCCAGTACTTC

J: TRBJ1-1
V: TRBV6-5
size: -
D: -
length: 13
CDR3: CASSYGQNTEAFF
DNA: TGTGCCAGCAGTTACGGCCAAAACACTGAAGCTTTCTTT

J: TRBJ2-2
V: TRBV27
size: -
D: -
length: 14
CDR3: CASRENRDTGELFF
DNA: TGTGCCAGCAGGGAGAACAGGGATACCGGGGAGCTGTTTTTT

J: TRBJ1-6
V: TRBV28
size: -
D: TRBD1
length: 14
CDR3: CASSGGQVNSPLHF
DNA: TGTGCCAGCAGTGGGGGACAGGTTAATTCCCCCCTCCACTTT

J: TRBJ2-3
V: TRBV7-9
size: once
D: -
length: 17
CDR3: CASSLAGTASGTDTQYF
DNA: TGTGCCAGCAGCTTAGCGGGTACAGCCTCAGGCACAGATACGCAGTATTTT

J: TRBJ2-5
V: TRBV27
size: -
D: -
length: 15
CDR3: CASSFNAVPRETQYF
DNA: TGTGCCAGCAGTTTTAACGCGGTCCCGCGCGAGACCCAGTACTTC

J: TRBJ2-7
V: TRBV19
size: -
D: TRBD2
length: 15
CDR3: CASSPWRGGRYEQYF
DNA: TGTGCCAGTAGTCCTTGGCGGGGGGGCCGGTACGAGCAGTACTTC

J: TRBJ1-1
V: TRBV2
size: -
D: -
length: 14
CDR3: CASTKGWGWEEAFF
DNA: TGTGCCAGCACCAAAGGGTGGGGATGGGAGGAAGCTTTCTTT

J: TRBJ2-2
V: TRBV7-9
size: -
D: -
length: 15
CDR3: CASSFNQGNTGELFF
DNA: TGTGCCAGCAGCTTTAATCAGGGGAACACCGGGGAGCTGTTTTTT

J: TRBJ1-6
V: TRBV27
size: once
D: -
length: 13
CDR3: CASRGRELSALHF
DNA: TGTGCCAGCAGGGGCCGAGAACTTTCGGCCCTCCACTTT

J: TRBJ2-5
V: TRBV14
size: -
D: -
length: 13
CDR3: CASSQGLSETQYF
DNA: TGTGCCAGCAGCCAGGGACTTTCGGAGACCCAGTACTTC

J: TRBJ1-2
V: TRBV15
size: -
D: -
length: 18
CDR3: CATSRERGTGLANYGYTF
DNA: TGTGCCACCAGCAGAGAGAGGGGGACGGGACTAGCTAACTATGGCTACACCTTC

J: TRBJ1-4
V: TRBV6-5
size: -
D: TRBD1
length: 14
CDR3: CASRRPRGREKLFF
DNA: TGTGCCAGCCGTAGGCCCAGGGGGCGCGAAAAACTGTTTTTT

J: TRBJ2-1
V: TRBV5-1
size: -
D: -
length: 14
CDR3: CASSKTGLYNEQFF
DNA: TGCGCCAGCAGCAAGACGGGACTGTACAATGAGCAGTTCTTC

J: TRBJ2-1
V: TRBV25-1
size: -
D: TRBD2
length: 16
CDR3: CASSEFAGGSYNEQFF
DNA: TGTGCCAGCAGTGAATTTGCGGGGGGATCCTACAATGAGCAGTTCTTC

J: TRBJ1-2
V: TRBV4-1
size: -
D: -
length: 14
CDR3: CASSQVAGDYGYTF
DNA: TGCGCCAGCAGCCAAGTGGCAGGGGACTACGGCTACACCTTC

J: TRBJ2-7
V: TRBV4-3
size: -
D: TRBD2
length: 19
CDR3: CASSPRGASGGPRGNEQYF
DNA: TGCGCCAGCAGCCCCCGGGGGGCTAGCGGGGGCCCTCGTGGCAACGAGCAGTACTTC

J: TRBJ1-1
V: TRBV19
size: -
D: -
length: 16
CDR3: CASSILSRGGNTEAFF
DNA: TGTGCCAGTAGTATTCTCAGTCGGGGTGGGAACACTGAAGCTTTCTTT

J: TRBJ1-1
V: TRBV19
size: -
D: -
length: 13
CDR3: CASSLSVNTEAFF
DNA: TGTGCCAGTAGTCTATCCGTGAACACTGAAGCTTTCTTT

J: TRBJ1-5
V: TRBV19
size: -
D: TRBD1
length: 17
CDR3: CASSTTGQSYSNQPQHF
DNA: TGTGCCAGTAGTACAACGGGACAGAGCTATAGCAATCAGCCCCAGCATTTT

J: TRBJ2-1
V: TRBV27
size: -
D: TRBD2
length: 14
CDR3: CASSYGGNPGGQFF
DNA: TGTGCCAGCAGTTACGGCGGCAACCCGGGAGGGCAGTTCTTC

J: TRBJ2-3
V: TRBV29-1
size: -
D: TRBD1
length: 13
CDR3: CSVASGGPDTQYF
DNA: TGCAGCGTGGCCTCAGGGGGCCCAGATACGCAGTATTTT

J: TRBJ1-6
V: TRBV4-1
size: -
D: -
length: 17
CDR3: CASSQTTQGVMGSPLHF
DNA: TGCGCCAGCAGCCAAACCACTCAAGGGGTGATGGGTTCACCCCTCCACTTT

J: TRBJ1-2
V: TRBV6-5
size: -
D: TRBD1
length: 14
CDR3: CASLPGTGGYGYTF
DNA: TGTGCCAGCCTCCCTGGGACAGGCGGATATGGCTACACCTTC

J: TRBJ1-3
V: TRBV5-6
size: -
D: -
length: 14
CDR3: CASSLREAGNTIYF
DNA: TGTGCCAGCAGCTTGAGGGAGGCTGGAAACACCATATATTTT

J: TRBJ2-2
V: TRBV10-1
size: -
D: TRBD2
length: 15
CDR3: CASSEVGGTTGELFF
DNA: TGCGCCAGCAGTGAAGTGGGGGGGACCACCGGGGAGCTGTTTTTT

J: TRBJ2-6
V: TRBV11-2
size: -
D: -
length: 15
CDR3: CASSLGVTGANVLTF
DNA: TGTGCCAGCAGCTTAGGTGTAACTGGGGCCAACGTCCTGACTTTC

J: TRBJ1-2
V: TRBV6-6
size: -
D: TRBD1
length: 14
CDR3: CASSYPQGGYGYTF
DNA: TGTGCCAGCAGTTACCCCCAGGGGGGCTATGGCTACACCTTC

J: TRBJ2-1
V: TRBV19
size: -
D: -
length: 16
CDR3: CASSTFAGALYNEQFF
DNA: TGTGCCAGTAGTACCTTCGCGGGGGCGCTCTACAATGAGCAGTTCTTC

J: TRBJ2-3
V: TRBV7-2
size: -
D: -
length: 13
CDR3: CASSLPPTDTQYF
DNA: TGTGCCAGCAGCTTACCTCCCACAGATACGCAGTATTTT

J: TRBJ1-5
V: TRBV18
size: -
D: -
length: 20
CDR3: CASSPNSGVGGHLLNQPQHF
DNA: TGTGCCAGCTCACCAAATTCCGGGGTGGGGGGGCACCTTCTCAATCAGCCCCAGCATTTT

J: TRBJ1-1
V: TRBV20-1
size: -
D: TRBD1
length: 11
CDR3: CSAGTQGAAFF
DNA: TGCAGTGCTGGAACTCAGGGGGCGGCTTTCTTT

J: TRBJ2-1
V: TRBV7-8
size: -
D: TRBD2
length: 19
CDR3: CASSLPGLAGGLTYNEQFF
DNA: TGTGCCAGCAGCTTACCGGGACTAGCGGGGGGCCTCACTTACAATGAGCAGTTCTTC

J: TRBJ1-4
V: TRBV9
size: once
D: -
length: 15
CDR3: CASSVAGLTNEKLFF
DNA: TGTGCCAGCAGCGTTGCAGGGTTAACTAATGAAAAACTGTTTTTT

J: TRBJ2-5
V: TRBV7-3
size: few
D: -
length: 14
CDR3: CASSLSGQQETQYF
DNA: TGTGCCAGCAGCTTATCCGGACAGCAAGAGACCCAGTACTTC

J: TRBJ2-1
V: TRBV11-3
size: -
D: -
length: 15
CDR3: CASSEHREGYNEQFF
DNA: TGTGCCAGCAGCGAACACAGGGAGGGCTACAATGAGCAGTTCTTC

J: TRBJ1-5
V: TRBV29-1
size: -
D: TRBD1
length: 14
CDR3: CSVWTGMGNQPQHF
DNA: TGCAGCGTCTGGACAGGGATGGGCAATCAGCCCCAGCATTTT

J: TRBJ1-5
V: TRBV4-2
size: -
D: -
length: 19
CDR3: CASSDDRGRRGYSNQPQHF
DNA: TGTGCCAGCAGCGACGATCGGGGCAGGAGGGGATATAGCAATCAGCCCCAGCATTTT

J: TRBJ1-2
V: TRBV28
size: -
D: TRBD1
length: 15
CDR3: CASSVTLNRGSGYTF
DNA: TGTGCCAGCAGCGTTACTCTTAACAGGGGGAGTGGCTACACCTTC

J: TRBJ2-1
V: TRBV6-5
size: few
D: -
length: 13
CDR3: CANHRPCYNEQFF
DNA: TGTGCCAACCACAGGCCCTGCTACAATGAGCAGTTCTTC

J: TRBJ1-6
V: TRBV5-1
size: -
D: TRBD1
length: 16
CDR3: CASSLGGTEWPSPLHF
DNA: TGCGCCAGCAGCTTGGGCGGGACAGAGTGGCCCTCACCCCTCCACTTT

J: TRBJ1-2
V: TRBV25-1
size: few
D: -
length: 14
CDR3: CASSEFGGAEGYTF
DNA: TGTGCCAGCAGTGAATTTGGGGGCGCGGAAGGCTACACCTTC

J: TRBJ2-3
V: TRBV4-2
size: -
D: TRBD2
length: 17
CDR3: CASSQDQRGGDTDTQYF
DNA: TGTGCCAGCAGCCAAGATCAGCGCGGGGGGGACACAGATACGCAGTATTTT

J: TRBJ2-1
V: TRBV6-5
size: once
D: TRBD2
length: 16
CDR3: CASSYSIQRGGSEQFF
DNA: TGTGCCAGCAGTTACTCGATCCAGCGGGGGGGTAGTGAGCAGTTCTTC

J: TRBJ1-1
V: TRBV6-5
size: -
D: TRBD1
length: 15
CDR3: CASRTGTGGLEGAFF
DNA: TGTGCCAGCAGGACCGGGACAGGGGGCCTGGAGGGAGCTTTCTTT